This TCR beta chain was retrieved from a study of T cell responses to AZD1222 COVID-19 vaccine. Data came from immunoSEQ multiplex PCR; TCRdb stores just in-frame clones and leaves some out. Of approximately 52,000 clones in the sample, roughly 87% were seen once. Deletions cut 6 bases from V and 0 bases from J, with 9 bases between. Per the germline V gene, CDR1 is LGHDT and CDR2 is YNNKEL (reference sequence). There are 15 residues in the CDR3. This chain joins TRBV3-1 (or the pseudogene TRBV3-2) and TRBJ2-6; tentatively, D is TRBD2 (5 bases). The sequence was obtained from an adult who received the AZD1222 COVID-19 vaccine. The sample in question was peripheral blood, obtained 28 days after the second AZD1222 dose. Here the CDR3 DNA reads TGTGCCAGCAGACTAGGTAGCTCTGGGGCCAACGTCCTGACTTTC. It translates to CASRLGSSGANVLTF.